The 20 T cell receptor beta chains listed next were all sequenced from one sample in a study of regulatory T cells. The study's findings and limits: Hydrophobic residues at CDR3 positions 6 and 7 were enriched in conventional CD4+ T cells of CD3G-deficient patients.

The primer mix had 52 TRBV and 13 TRBJ primers. The method was immunoSEQ multiplex PCR; TCRdb's version includes in-frame clones alone and lacks a portion of them. This repertoire shows around 30,000 clones, about 93% found once; its top ten account for 0.75% to 1%. No antigen is known for these receptors. What was sequenced was conventional CD4+ T cells sorted from blood. The receptors stem from a child between 2 and 9 years old with CD3G deficiency.

J is TRBJ2-2 and V is TRBV5-1; 9 bases line up with TRBD2. This CDR3 spans 17 amino acids. Germline lookup yields CDR1 SGHRS and CDR2 YFSETQ. The junction had 11 bases not matched to a gene; V was cut back by 4 bases and J by 4 bases. The CDR3 here is CASSPSAGTSRTGELFF. The CDR3 DNA reads TGCGCCAGCAGCCCCTCAGCTGGGACTAGCCGCACCGGGGAGCTGTTTTTT. Complete variable domain (other parts from reference TRBV5-1 and TRBJ2-2): KAGVTQTPRYLIKTRGQQVTLSCSPISGHRSVSWYQQTPGQGLQFLFEYFSETQRNKGNFPGRFSGRQFSNSRSEMNVSTLELGDSALYLCASSPSAGTSRTGELFFGEGSRLTVL.

The chain employs TRBV28 and TRBJ2-2; D not resolved. The length of the CDR3 is 13 residues. V lost 7 bases, J lost 1 base, and 7 bases lay in between. Germline V CDR1 and CDR2: MDHEN, SYDVKM. The CDR3 is CASNKGNTGELFF. The CDR3 bases are TGTGCCAGCAACAAGGGGAACACCGGGGAGCTGTTTTTT. Full variable domain (missing parts from reference TRBV28 and TRBJ2-2): DVKVTQSSRYLVKRTGEKVFLECVQDMDHENMFWYRQDPGLGLRLIYFSYDVKMKEKGDIPEGYSVSREKKERFSLILESASTNQTSMYLCASNKGNTGELFFGEGSRLTVL.

V and J are TRBV28 and TRBJ2-7, with 10 bases that match TRBD2. The CDR3 covers 14 residues. Germline CDR1 is MDHEN and CDR2 is SYDVKM. V lost 4 bases and J lost 7; bases outside the gene matches: 7. The CDR3 sequence: CASSSLAGGREQYF. CDR3 sequence (DNA): TGTGCCAGCAGTTCCTTAGCGGGAGGACGGGAGCAGTACTTC.

The V call is TRBV19, the J call TRBJ2-7; 8 bases agree with TRBD2. This CDR3 region has 18 residues. The junction had 18 bases not matched to a gene; V was cut back by 7 bases and J by 1 base. The germline V gene has CDR1 LNHDA and CDR2 SQIVND (reference sequence). The CDR3 nucleotides read TGTGCCAGTACCAAAACCGGACTAGCCGGGGGAAGATCCTACGAGCAGTACTTC. Its translation: CASTKTGLAGGRSYEQYF.

This chain links TRBV19 with TRBJ2-1, with a possible D match to TRBD1 (6 bases). This CDR3 has 14 amino acids. Germline V gene data show CDR1 as LNHDA and CDR2 as SQIVND (reference sequence). The germline V and J ends were trimmed by 0 bases and 9 bases, with 12 bases remaining between them. The CDR3 DNA follows: TGTGCCAGTAGTATAGATCTAAGGACAGTTGAGCAGTTCTTC. Its translation: CASSIDLRTVEQFF.

This clone was seen only a few times. The chain joins TRBV28 to TRBJ1-2; D gene uncertain. V lost 5 bases and J lost 5, with 12 bases in between. The CDR3 sequence is 13 residues long. The germline gives CDR1 MDHEN, CDR2 SYDVKM. The CDR3 DNA sequence: TGTGCCAGCAGTATAGGTCCGCCGTATGGCTACACCTTC. Its translation is CASSIGPPYGYTF.

The chain carries TRBV28 and TRBJ2-7; 10 positions match TRBD1. The CDR3 is 14 residues long. Germline V gene sequence: CDR1 MDHEN, CDR2 SYDVKM. The V segment lost 5 bases and the J segment 7 bases; nucleotides outside the gene matches: 8. This chain's CDR3 is CASSPRTGGKEQYF. For the CDR3, the DNA is TGTGCCAGCAGTCCACGGACAGGGGGAAAAGAGCAGTACTTC.

This rearrangement joins TRBV4-1 to TRBJ1-2; no definite D call. V lost 0 bases to trimming and J lost 4 bases, with 9 bases between them. CDR3 size: 14 residues. The V gene's germline CDR1 is MGHRA and CDR2 YSYEKL. CDR3 loop: CASSQDQASYGYTF. For the CDR3, the DNA is TGCGCCAGCAGCCAAGATCAGGCTAGCTATGGCTACACCTTC.

V and J are TRBV18 and TRBJ2-5, with D possibly matching TRBD1 (6 bases). V dropped 2 bases and J dropped 2 bases, with 6 bases sitting between them. The CDR3 sequence is 13 residues long. Germline CDR1 and CDR2: KGHSH and LQKENI. CDR3 sequence (DNA): TGTGCCAGCTCACCAGGGACACAAGAGACCCAGTACTTC. It encodes CASSPGTQETQYF.

V and J are TRBV28 and TRBJ2-1, with 9 bases aligning to TRBD2. After removal of 8 bases from V and 0 bases from J, the junction contained 11 bases not matched to a gene. The CDR3 runs 17 residues. Germline V CDR1 and CDR2: MDHEN, SYDVKM. The CDR3 region is CASSRLAGRSSYNEQFF. The DNA for the CDR3 is TGTGCCAGCTCCCGGCTAGCGGGGAGAAGCTCCTACAATGAGCAGTTCTTC. Filled out from reference TRBV28 and TRBJ2-1, the complete variable domain reads DVKVTQSSRYLVKRTGEKVFLECVQDMDHENMFWYRQDPGLGLRLIYFSYDVKMKEKGDIPEGYSVSREKKERFSLILESASTNQTSMYLCASSRLAGRSSYNEQFFGPGTRLTVL.

The chain employs TRBV28 and TRBJ1-1; 8 nucleotides align to TRBD1. The CDR3 runs to 13 residues. The V segment lost 8 bases and the J segment 4 bases; nucleotides outside the gene matches: 6. Germline CDR1 and CDR2: MDHEN and SYDVKM. In nucleotides, the CDR3 is TGTGCCAGCGGAGGACAGGGAGGCACTGAAGCTTTCTTT. Its translation: CASGGQGGTEAFF.

The chain has TRBV6-6 and TRBJ2-7; D unresolved. V shed 5 bases and J shed 6 bases, with 8 bases lying between them. Germline loops: CDR1 MNHNY, CDR2 SVGAGI (reference sequence). The CDR3 loop spans 11 amino acids. The CDR3 sequence: CASSTTGEQYF. In DNA, the CDR3 is TGTGCCAGCAGTACTACTGGCGAGCAGTACTTC.

The chain has TRBV6-5 and TRBJ2-2; 8 positions agree with TRBD1. V lost 1 base, J lost 5 bases, and 6 bases stayed unmatched. The CDR3 has 16 amino acids. The germline V gene encodes CDR1 MNHEY and CDR2 SVGAGI. Written as DNA, the CDR3 is TGTGCCAGCAGTTACTTCTCAGGGGGCCGTACCGGGGAGCTGTTTTTT. Translation gives CASSYFSGGRTGELFF.

The rearrangement links TRBV6-1 to TRBJ2-1, with TRBD2 matching over 7 bases. The junction had 11 bases not matched to a gene; V was cut back by 8 bases and J by 7 bases. The CDR3 contains 14 residues. Per the germline V gene, CDR1 is MNHNS and CDR2 is SASEGT. CDR3 bases: TGTGCCAGCGGGAGCGGGAAAGGGAGTAATGAGCAGTTCTTC. The encoded protein is CASGSGKGSNEQFF.

Only a few counts were recorded for this clone. In DNA, the CDR3 is TGTGCCAGCAGTCAAGCAGGGAATCAGCCCCAGCATTTT. This translates into CASSQAGNQPQHF. J is TRBJ1-5 and V is TRBV28; TRBD1 is a possible D gene (5 bases). The CDR3 consists of 13 residues. V shed 5 bases and J shed 4 bases, with 9 bases lying between them. Germline V gives CDR1 MDHEN, CDR2 SYDVKM.

The chain employs TRBV21-1 and TRBJ1-2. TRBV21-1 is given as a pseudogene. The CDR3 extends over 16 amino acids. As DNA, the CDR3 is TGTGCCACGACACTCAGAGGTGGCCAAACTAACTATGGCTACACCTTC. Protein: CATTLRGGQTNYGYTF.

This clone was seen only once. The chain joins TRBV28 to TRBJ1-2; the D is unclear. The CDR3 is 15 amino acids. CDR1 MDHEN and CDR2 SYDVKM come from the germline V gene. Between the trimmed V and J ends, which lost 2 bases and 5 bases, there was a span of 15 bases. CDR3 in DNA: TGTGCCAGCAGTTTAAGTACCCTGGGAGCTTATGGCTACACCTTC. This gives the protein CASSLSTLGAYGYTF.

The gene calls are TRBV28 and TRBJ2-4; possibly TRBD1 for D (5 bases). V lost 5 bases, J lost 0 bases, and 11 bases lay in between. The length of the CDR3 is 15 residues. Germline CDR1 and CDR2: MDHEN and SYDVKM. The CDR3 DNA reads TGTGCCAGCAGTACTACGACAGTAGCCAAAAACATTCAGTACTTC. This encodes CASSTTTVAKNIQYF.

The J gene is TRBJ2-3, the V gene TRBV28; TRBD2 matches 14 bases. The CDR3 covers 18 residues. V was clipped by 4 bases and J by 2 bases; unmatched bases: 8. CDR1 is MDHEN, CDR2 SYDVKM, per germline. CDR3 DNA sequence: TGTGCCAGCAGTTCTGGGACTAGCGGGAGTCAAATCACAGATACGCAGTATTTT. Translated, it gives CASSSGTSGSQITDTQYF.

The V gene is TRBV5-1, the J gene TRBJ2-7, with D possibly being TRBD1 or TRBD2 (5 bases each). This CDR3 is 14 amino acids long. Germline loops: CDR1 SGHRS, CDR2 YFSETQ. Trimming cost V 4 bases and J 6 bases, with 17 bases left between them. CDR3 coding DNA: TGCGCCAGCAGCCCGGGACCGAGCTTTGGCGAGCAGTACTTC. Encoded protein: CASSPGPSFGEQYF.